This T cell receptor beta chain was documented in a study of siplizumab effects on memory and regulatory T cells. Study conclusions and caveats: Sequences below about 10^-5 frequency were poorly captured, and few alloreactive clones mapped to unstimulated subsets. Naive T cells apparently outstripped memory cells in diversity and seemed major alloresponse contributors.

Only in-frame clones appear in the TCRdb table, and some are missing; sequencing was by immunoSEQ multiplex PCR. The data contain 95,000 to 130,000 clones, 90% to 95% of them singletons. As regards this clone: The antigen is undetermined. A junction boundary mismatches the germline segment, possibly from a read error.

Germline CDR1 and CDR2: SGHTA and FQGNSA. This CDR3 has 12 residues. V is TRBV7-2 and J is TRBJ2-1; D may be TRBD1 or TRBD2 (5 bases each). Sequenced: non-Treg CD4+ T cells sorted from blood. The TCR originated in a human donor in good health. This CDR3 reads CASEVPGRPPLF. The CDR3 coding sequence is TGTGCCAGCGAGGTACCGGGACGCCCCCCACTCTTC.